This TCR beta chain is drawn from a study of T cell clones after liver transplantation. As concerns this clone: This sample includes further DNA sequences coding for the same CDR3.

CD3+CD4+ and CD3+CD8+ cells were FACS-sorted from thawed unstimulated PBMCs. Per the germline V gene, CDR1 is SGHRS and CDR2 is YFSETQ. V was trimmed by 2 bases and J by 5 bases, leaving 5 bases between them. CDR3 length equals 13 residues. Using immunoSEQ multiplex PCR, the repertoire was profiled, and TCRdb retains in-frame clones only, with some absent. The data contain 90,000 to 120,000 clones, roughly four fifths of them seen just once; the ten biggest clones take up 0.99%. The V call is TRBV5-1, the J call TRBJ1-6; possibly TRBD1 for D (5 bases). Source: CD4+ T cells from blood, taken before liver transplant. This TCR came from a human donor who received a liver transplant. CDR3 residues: CASSLGDNSPLHF. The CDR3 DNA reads TGCGCCAGCAGCTTAGGGGATAATTCACCCCTCCACTTT.